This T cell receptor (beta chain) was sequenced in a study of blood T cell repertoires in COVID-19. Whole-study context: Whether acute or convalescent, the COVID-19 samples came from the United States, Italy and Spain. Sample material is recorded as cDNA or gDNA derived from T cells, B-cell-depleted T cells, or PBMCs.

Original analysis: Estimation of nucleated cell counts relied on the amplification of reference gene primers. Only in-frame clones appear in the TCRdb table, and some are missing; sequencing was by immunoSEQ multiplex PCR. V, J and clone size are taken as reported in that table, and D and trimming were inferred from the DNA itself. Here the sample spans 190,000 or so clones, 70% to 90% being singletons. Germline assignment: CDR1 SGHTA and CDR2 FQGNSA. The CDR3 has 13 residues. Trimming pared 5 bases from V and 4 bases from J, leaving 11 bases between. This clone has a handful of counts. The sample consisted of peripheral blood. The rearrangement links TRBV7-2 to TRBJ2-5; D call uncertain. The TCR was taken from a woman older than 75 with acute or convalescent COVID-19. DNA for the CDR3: TGTGCCAGCAGCCTCTACTTCGGAGAGACCCAGTACTTC. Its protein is CASSLYFGETQYF.